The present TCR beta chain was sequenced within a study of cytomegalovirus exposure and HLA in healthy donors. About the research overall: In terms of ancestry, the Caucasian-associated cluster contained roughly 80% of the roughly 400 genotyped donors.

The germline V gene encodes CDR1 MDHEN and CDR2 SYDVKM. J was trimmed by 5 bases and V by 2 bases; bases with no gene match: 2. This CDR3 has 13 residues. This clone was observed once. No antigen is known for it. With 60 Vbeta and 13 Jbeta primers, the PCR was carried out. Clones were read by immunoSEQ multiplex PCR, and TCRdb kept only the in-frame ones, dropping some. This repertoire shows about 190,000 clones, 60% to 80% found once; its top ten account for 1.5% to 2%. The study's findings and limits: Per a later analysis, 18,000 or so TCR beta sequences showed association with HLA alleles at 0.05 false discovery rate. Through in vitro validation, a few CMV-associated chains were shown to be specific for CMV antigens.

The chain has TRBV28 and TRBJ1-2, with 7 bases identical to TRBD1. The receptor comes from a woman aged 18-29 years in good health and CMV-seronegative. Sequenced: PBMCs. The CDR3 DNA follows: TGTGCCAGCAGTTTAGACAGGGAGTATGGCTACACCTTC. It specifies CASSLDREYGYTF.